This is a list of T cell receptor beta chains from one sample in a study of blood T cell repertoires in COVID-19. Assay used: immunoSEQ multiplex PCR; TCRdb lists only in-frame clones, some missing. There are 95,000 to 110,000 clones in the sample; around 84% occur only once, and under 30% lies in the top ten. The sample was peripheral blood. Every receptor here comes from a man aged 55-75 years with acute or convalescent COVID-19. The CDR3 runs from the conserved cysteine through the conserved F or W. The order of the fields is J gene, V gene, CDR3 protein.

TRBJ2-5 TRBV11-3 CASSLYRGNQETQYF
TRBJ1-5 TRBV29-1 CSVTTARGNQPQHF
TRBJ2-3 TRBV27 CASSFSATSGDTQYF
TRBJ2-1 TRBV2 CASSPGRGYNEQFF
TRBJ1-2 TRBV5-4 CASSLEGQAYGYTF
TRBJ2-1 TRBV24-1 CATSDYQGSNEQFF
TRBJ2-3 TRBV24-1 CATSDLQGDLLTDTQYF
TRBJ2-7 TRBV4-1 CASSQGLAALYEQYF
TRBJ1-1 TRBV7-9 CASSLTGGTRNAFF
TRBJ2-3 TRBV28 CASSVAGGSDTQYF
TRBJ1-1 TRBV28 CATRPGQGLTEAFF
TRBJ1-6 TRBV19 CASSIGQAAGSPLHF
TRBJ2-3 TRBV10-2 CASRRTSGSFADTQYF